Following are 21 T cell receptor beta chains from one sample sequenced in a study of blood T cells in healthy people across ages. The authors ran a second PCR of about 6 to 11 cycles using a sample-barcoded 5' primer and a J-beta primer mix. Via MiXCR, TCRdb re-called the 5' RACE reads, giving one row per CDR3 protein. The sample has hundreds of thousands of distinct CDR3 sequences; 45% to 55% are singletons. Sequences were obtained from blood. Receptors originate from a man older than 75 in good health.

This clonotype occurred a few times. The chain links TRBV7-2 to TRBJ2-3, with D uncertain. From germline, CDR1 is SGHTA and CDR2 FQGNSA. V was cut by 5 bases and J by 4 bases, with 7 bases left in between. This CDR3 is 12 amino acids long. The CDR3 protein is CASSQLPDTQYF. The DNA of the CDR3 is TGTGCCAGCAGCCAACTCCCAGATACGCAGTATTTT.

This chain connects TRBV18 to TRBJ2-7; tentatively, D is TRBD1 (6 bases). Trimming cost V 3 bases and J 1 base, with 10 bases left between them. Germline V lookup: CDR1 KGHSH, CDR2 LQKENI. CDR3 length: 14 amino acids. The CDR3 DNA reads TGTGCCAGCTCACCGGGGGACACATCCTACGAGCAGTACTTC. It is translated as CASSPGDTSYEQYF.

This clonotype has a handful of counts. The chain uses TRBV12-3 or TRBV12-4 and TRBJ2-3; no firm D call. The length of the CDR3 is 12 residues. V lost 6 bases, J lost 2 bases, and 6 bases lay in between. CDR3 residues: CASRLTTDTQYF. The CDR3 DNA reads as TGTGCCAGCAGATTAACCACAGATACGCAGTATTTT.

V gene TRBV20-1 combines with J gene TRBJ2-3, with 10 bases identical to TRBD2. The CDR3 extends over 16 amino acids. J gave up 4 bases and V 7 bases, and 14 bases lay outside the gene matches. From germline, CDR1 is DFQATT and CDR2 SNEGSKA (reference sequence). The CDR3 region has the DNA TGCAGTGGCAATTCCTTGGCTAGCGGGGGCGCAGATACGCAGTATTTT. It translates to CSGNSLASGGADTQYF.

The genes are TRBV7-3 and TRBJ1-1; a weak D match, TRBD1 (5 bases). CDR1 and CDR2 (germline): SGHTA, FQGTGA. V dropped 1 base and J dropped 1 base, with 10 bases sitting between them. The CDR3 is 15 residues long. The CDR3 is CASSLNPGPNTEAFF. Here the CDR3 DNA reads TGTGCCAGCAGCTTAAACCCGGGGCCGAACACTGAAGCTTTCTTT.

The chain joins TRBV28 to TRBJ2-3, with TRBD2 as a possible D gene (6 bases). The CDR3 length is 15 residues. Germline V gives CDR1 MDHEN, CDR2 SYDVKM. Trimming cost V 8 bases and J 3 bases, with 18 bases left between them. The CDR3 spells CASLPWGDGTDTQYF. The CDR3 DNA sequence: TGTGCCAGCCTACCTTGGGGGGATGGGACAGATACGCAGTATTTT.

The V gene is TRBV6-6, the J gene TRBJ1-1; D is perhaps TRBD1 (6 bases). V was clipped by 11 bases and J by 1 base, with 20 bases between them. CDR3 length equals 15 residues. Germline-derived CDR1 and CDR2 are MNHNY and SVGAGI (reference sequence). The CDR3 protein is CAGTEGGAGNTEAFF. The CDR3 DNA reads TGTGCCGGCACGGAGGGGGGCGCGGGGAACACTGAAGCTTTCTTT.

The gene calls are TRBV7-2 and TRBJ2-7, with unresolved D. Between the trimmed V and J ends, which lost 5 bases and 6 bases, there was a span of 17 bases. The CDR3 totals 14 residues. Per germline, CDR1 SGHTA and CDR2 FQGNSA. The CDR3 nucleotides are TGTGCCAGCAGCGCCGGTAGGAGTACCGGCGAGCAGTACTTC. Protein sequence: CASSAGRSTGEQYF.

CDR3 DNA sequence: TGTGCCAGCAGTTTTGGACAGGGATACGACGAGGAGACCCAGTACTTC. This codes for CASSFGQGYDEETQYF. The V and J genes are TRBV12-3 or TRBV12-4 and TRBJ2-5, with 8 bases lining up with TRBD1. V dropped 3 bases and J dropped 5; count of bases not matched to a gene: 11. The CDR3 has 16 residues.

This clonotype has just one count. The chain is built from TRBV18 and TRBJ1-1; 7 bases agree with TRBD1. This CDR3 has 16 amino acids. The V segment lost 6 bases and the J segment 1 base; nucleotides outside the gene matches: 11. Per germline, CDR1 KGHSH and CDR2 LQKENI. The CDR3 loop reads CASSQSTGEGNTEAFF. The CDR3 DNA follows: TGTGCCAGCTCGCAAAGCACAGGGGAGGGGAACACTGAAGCTTTCTTT.

The V and J genes are TRBV12-3 or TRBV12-4 and TRBJ1-2; 11 nucleotides line up with TRBD1. CDR3 length: 13 residues. With 6 bases clipped from V and 8 bases from J, the junction kept 5 bases outside the gene matches. The CDR3 region is CASRWDRGRGYTF. CDR3 bases: TGTGCCAGCAGGTGGGACAGGGGGAGAGGCTACACCTTC.

Worth noting for this clonotype: One junction end disagrees with the germline gene, perhaps due to a read error. The chain uses TRBV7-2 and TRBJ2-1, with D maybe TRBD2 (5 bases). Germline V gene lookup returns CDR1 SGHTA and CDR2 FQGNSA. The CDR3 extends over 14 amino acids. The CDR3 is CASGLEPSRNEQFF. DNA for the CDR3: TGTGCCAGCGGCTTAGAGCCTAGCAGAAATGAGCAGTTCTTC.

This clonotype was counted at least ten times. This chain connects TRBV6-6 to TRBJ2-1; 9 bases fit TRBD2. CDR3 size: 15 residues. J lost 2 bases, V lost 6 bases, and 5 bases had no gene match. Germline CDR1 reads MNHNY; CDR2 reads SVGAGI (reference sequence). CDR3 loop: CASSPASGAYNEQFF. The CDR3 DNA sequence: TGTGCCAGCAGCCCGGCTAGCGGGGCCTACAATGAGCAGTTCTTC.

Comments on this clonotype: Germline is not matched at one junction end, which may reflect a read error. The genes are TRBV5-1 and TRBJ2-1, with a tentative D call TRBD1 (5 bases). This CDR3 is built from 16 residues. From germline, CDR1 is SGHRS and CDR2 YFSETQ. The CDR3 loop is CASSLGQLTLYSEQFF. The DNA for the CDR3 is TGCGCCAGCAGCTTGGGACAGCTTACCCTTTACAGTGAGCAGTTCTTC.

The chain recombines TRBV20-1 with TRBJ1-6; TRBD1 matches at 9 bases. Germline values: CDR1 DFQATT, CDR2 SNEGSKA (reference sequence). V shed 5 bases, J shed 10 bases, and the junction held 9 bases outside the gene matches. The CDR3 has 14 residues. CDR3 residues: CSAESGQGNSPLHF. For the CDR3, the DNA is TGCAGTGCTGAAAGCGGACAGGGGAACTCACCCCTCCACTTT.

Regarding this clonotype: Germline is not matched at one junction end, which may reflect a read error. The rearrangement uses TRBV6-5 and TRBJ1-1; a possible D gene is TRBD1 (6 bases). Germline values: CDR1 MNHEY, CDR2 SVGAGI. The CDR3 sequence is 15 residues long. CDR3 bases: TGTGCCAGCAGACAACCGGGGACAAGGAGCACTGTAGCTTTCTTT. This translates into CASRQPGTRSTVAFF.

The rearrangement uses TRBV7-2 and TRBJ2-1; D possibly corresponds to TRBD2 (6 bases). The V gene lost 0 bases and the J gene lost 10 bases, with 16 bases spanning the gap. The germline CDR1 and CDR2 sequences are SGHTA and FQGNSA. The CDR3 contains 15 residues. CDR3 coding DNA: TGTGCCAGCAGCTTAGCTGGAGGGGCCCATGGGGAGCAGTTCTTC. Translation gives CASSLAGGAHGEQFF.

J is TRBJ1-5 and V is TRBV6-2 or TRBV6-3, with D unclear. CDR1 and CDR2 from the germline V gene are MNHEY and SVGEGT. The CDR3 contains 15 residues. The V and J ends lost 4 bases and 4 bases respectively, with 14 bases between them. The CDR3 DNA sequence: TGTGCCAGCAGTTCCACGACGGGGATTAATCAGCCCCAGCATTTT. Translated, it gives CASSSTTGINQPQHF.

The chain employs TRBV20-1 and TRBJ2-1; a weak D match, TRBD2 (5 bases). V gave up 4 bases and J gave up 5 bases, with 18 bases separating them. The CDR3 is 15 amino acids. Germline CDR1 DFQATT, CDR2 SNEGSKA (reference sequence). Here the CDR3 reads CSANLGLTADNEQFF. Written as DNA, the CDR3 is TGCAGTGCTAATCTTGGACTGACTGCGGACAATGAGCAGTTCTTC.

This chain links TRBV7-2 with TRBJ1-2, with 9 bases identical to TRBD1. The length of the CDR3 is 14 residues. Germline CDR1 is SGHTA and CDR2 is FQGNSA. The J segment lost 8 bases and the V segment lost 3 bases, leaving 7 bases of the junction unmatched. CDR3 in amino acids: CASSFPQGARGYTF. The CDR3 DNA sequence: TGTGCCAGCAGCTTCCCACAGGGGGCAAGGGGCTACACCTTC.

This clonotype was observed a handful of times. This chain connects TRBV20-1 to TRBJ2-7; 7 bases agree with TRBD1. The V gene end was trimmed by 5 bases and the J gene end by 2 bases; junction bases not matched to a gene: 9. Germline loops: CDR1 DFQATT, CDR2 SNEGSKA (reference sequence). The length of the CDR3 is 14 residues. The CDR3 protein is CSAYRQGVTYEQYF. The CDR3, as DNA: TGCAGTGCTTACAGACAGGGAGTGACCTACGAGCAGTACTTC.